This passage covers 18 T cell receptor beta chains from one sample sequenced in a study of brain T cells in children with intractable seizures. Sequencing was limited to surgery cases with top T cell transcript signatures in brain tissue. Using immunoSEQ multiplex PCR, the repertoire was profiled, and TCRdb retains in-frame clones only, with some absent. The sample yields 1,500 to 2,500 clones, 60% to 80% seen once. The sample consisted of resected brain tissue, taken at surgery. These receptor sequences come from a girl aged 2-10 years with tuberous sclerosis and intractable seizures.

The chain couples TRBV6-5 to TRBJ1-2; the match to TRBD1 covers 7 bases. Unmatched junction bases numbered 7, after V lost 8 bases and J lost 7 bases. This CDR3 is built from 12 residues. Germline CDR1 is MNHEY and CDR2 is SVGAGI. The CDR3 loop reads CASLAGGGGYTF. The CDR3 DNA is TGTGCCAGCCTTGCAGGGGGTGGTGGCTACACCTTC.

The sample holds a few counts of this clone. The chain combines TRBV7-2 with TRBJ1-6, with D possibly TRBD1 on 5 matching bases. With 1 base removed from V and 3 bases from J, the gap between germline ends came to 13 bases. CDR1 and CDR2 (germline): SGHTA, FQGNSA. The CDR3 extends over 17 amino acids. The CDR3 nucleotides read TGTGCCAGCAGCTTAGACCCGGGACGGAACTATAATTCACCCCTCCACTTT. It translates to CASSLDPGRNYNSPLHF.

V gene TRBV2 combines with J gene TRBJ1-6, with D maybe TRBD1 (6 bases). Germline CDR1 is SNHLY and CDR2 is FYNNEI. The V end lost 7 bases, the J end lost 2 bases, and 12 bases lay between the germline ends. The length of the CDR3 is 15 residues. For the CDR3, the DNA is TGTGCCAGCATGATACAGGGAACCTATAATTCACCCCTCCACTTT. Amino acid sequence: CASMIQGTYNSPLHF.

This chain links TRBV15 with TRBJ2-2; no definite D call. Trimming cost V 7 bases and J 5 bases, with 14 bases left between them. This CDR3 spans 14 amino acids. CDR1 LNHNV and CDR2 YYDKDF come from the germline V gene (reference sequence). CDR3 sequence (DNA): TGTGCCACCACCCAAACACCATCGACCGGGGAGCTGTTTTTT. Translating gives CATTQTPSTGELFF.

The genes are TRBV21-1 and TRBJ2-2; the table's TRBD2 call for D was not verified on the DNA. TRBV21-1 is tagged as a pseudogene. CDR3 size: 14 residues. This CDR3 is CARETSLHTGELFF. The CDR3 nucleotides are TGTGCCAGGGAGACTAGTCTCCACACCGGGGAGCTGTTTTTT.

The J gene is TRBJ2-1, the V gene TRBV9; D possibly corresponds to TRBD1 (6 bases). V shed 3 bases and J shed 8 bases, with 15 bases lying between them. The CDR3 spans 14 residues. Germline loops: CDR1 SGDLS, CDR2 YYNGEE. CDR3 sequence (DNA): TGTGCCAGCAGCGGGCAGGGGATCGGGTATGAGCAGTTCTTC. Amino acid sequence: CASSGQGIGYEQFF. The whole variable domain, filled in from reference TRBV9 and TRBJ2-1, reads DSGVTQTPKHLITATGQRVTLRCSPRSGDLSVYWYQQSLDQGLQFLIQYYNGEERAKGNILERFSAQQFPDLHSELNLSSLELGDSALYFCASSGQGIGYEQFFGPGTRLTVL.

The rearrangement joins TRBV6-5 to TRBJ2-1, with 9 bases identical to TRBD1. This CDR3 is 11 amino acids long. Germline V gives CDR1 MNHEY, CDR2 SVGAGI. The V segment lost 7 bases and the J segment 13 bases; nucleotides outside the gene matches: 5. CDR3 nucleotide sequence: TGTGCCAGCATACAGGGGGCCTCACAGTTCTTC. This sequence encodes CASIQGASQFF.

The table lists this clone with a few counts. The chain has TRBV4-1 and TRBJ1-2; D not certain. This CDR3 comprises 14 residues. Trimming removed 5 bases from V and 2 bases from J, with 12 bases in between. The germline V gene has CDR1 MGHRA and CDR2 YSYEKL. The CDR3 DNA reads as TGCGCCAGCAGCTATAGTGTGGAGAACTATGGCTACACCTTC. This translates into CASSYSVENYGYTF.

This clone was seen a single time. The chain has TRBV4-3 and TRBJ2-6; D is unresolved. CDR1 LGHNA and CDR2 YSLEER come from the germline V gene. The V and J ends lost 0 bases and 4 bases respectively, with 10 bases between them. The CDR3 runs to 16 residues. The CDR3 sequence is CASSQDWMRGANVLTF. CDR3 DNA sequence: TGCGCCAGCAGCCAAGATTGGATGAGAGGGGCCAACGTCCTGACTTTC.

The chain is built from TRBV9 and TRBJ2-2, with D perhaps matching TRBD1 (6 bases). The CDR3 is 14 amino acids. V lost 4 bases to trimming and J lost 1 base, with 8 bases between them. Germline values: CDR1 SGDLS, CDR2 YYNGEE. In nucleotides, the CDR3 is TGTGCCAGCAGCACGACAGGGAACACCGGGGAGCTGTTTTTT. This codes for CASSTTGNTGELFF.

The V and J genes are TRBV7-9 and TRBJ1-5; D call uncertain. Deletions cut 4 bases from V and 8 bases from J, with 12 bases between. CDR1 is SEHNR, CDR2 FQNEAQ, per germline (reference sequence). The CDR3 length is 13 residues. The CDR3 DNA follows: TGTGCCAGCAGCTCACAAGGTGGCGAGCCCCAGCATTTT. This encodes CASSSQGGEPQHF.

This clone was observed a few times. The genes are TRBV6-6 and TRBJ1-1; D unresolved. V lost 6 bases and J 2 bases, leaving 16 bases between the germline ends. The germline V gene encodes CDR1 MNHNY and CDR2 SVGAGI (reference sequence). The CDR3 is 15 amino acids. The CDR3 nucleotides are TGTGCCAGCAGGAAAGCATCAGGACTCAACACTGAAGCTTTCTTT. Its translation is CASRKASGLNTEAFF.

The rearrangement joins TRBV5-8 to TRBJ2-3; TRBD1 is a possible D gene (6 bases). The V gene lost 5 bases and the J gene lost 2 bases, with 12 bases spanning the gap. CDR1 is SGHTS and CDR2 is YDEGEE in the germline V gene. The length of the CDR3 is 14 residues. The CDR3 DNA sequence: TGTGCCAGCAGGTCACCGGGACACACAGATACGCAGTATTTT. Translating it yields CASRSPGHTDTQYF.

V and J are TRBV4-3 and TRBJ2-6; D may be TRBD1 (6 bases). Germline V gene sequence: CDR1 LGHNA, CDR2 YSLEER. V was trimmed by 5 bases and J by 0 bases, leaving 14 bases between them. The CDR3 sequence is 17 residues long. The CDR3: CASSEGQEFSGANVLTF. CDR3 bases: TGCGCCAGCAGCGAGGGACAAGAATTCTCTGGGGCCAACGTCCTGACTTTC.

This clone has a handful of counts. J is TRBJ1-2 and V is TRBV29-1; D perhaps matches TRBD1 (6 bases). V was pared by 8 bases and J by 8 bases, with 27 bases between. The CDR3 spans 15 residues. Per the germline V gene, CDR1 is SQVTM and CDR2 is ANQGSEA. CDR3 coding DNA: TGCAGCACCACTGTAGCAGGGGAAGTCTCGGGGGGCTACACCTTC. It yields the protein CSTTVAGEVSGGYTF.

The gene calls are TRBV4-2 and TRBJ2-7; no firm D call. The CDR3 contains 14 residues. V lost 0 bases and J 3 bases, leaving 9 bases between the germline ends. Germline lookup yields CDR1 LGHNA and CDR2 YNFKEQ. CDR3 nucleotides: TGTGCCAGCAGCCAAGAACTTACAGTCTACGAGCAGTACTTC. Its translation is CASSQELTVYEQYF.

V and J are TRBV5-4 and TRBJ2-5; 9 nucleotides line up with TRBD2. CDR1 and CDR2 (germline): SGHNT, YYREEE (reference sequence). The CDR3 totals 14 residues. Unmatched junction bases numbered 8, after V lost 6 bases and J lost 5 bases. DNA for the CDR3: TGTGCCAGCACCCTAGCGGGGAATCGTGAGACCCAGTACTTC. Protein product: CASTLAGNRETQYF.

J is TRBJ1-1 and V is TRBV6-5; D remains ambiguous. The ends were cut back, 0 bases at V and 0 bases at J, with 5 bases in the middle. Germline CDR1 and CDR2: MNHEY and SVGAGI. This CDR3 region has 14 residues. The CDR3 loop reads CASSYSTLNTEAFF. CDR3 nucleotides: TGTGCCAGCAGTTACTCGACCCTGAACACTGAAGCTTTCTTT.